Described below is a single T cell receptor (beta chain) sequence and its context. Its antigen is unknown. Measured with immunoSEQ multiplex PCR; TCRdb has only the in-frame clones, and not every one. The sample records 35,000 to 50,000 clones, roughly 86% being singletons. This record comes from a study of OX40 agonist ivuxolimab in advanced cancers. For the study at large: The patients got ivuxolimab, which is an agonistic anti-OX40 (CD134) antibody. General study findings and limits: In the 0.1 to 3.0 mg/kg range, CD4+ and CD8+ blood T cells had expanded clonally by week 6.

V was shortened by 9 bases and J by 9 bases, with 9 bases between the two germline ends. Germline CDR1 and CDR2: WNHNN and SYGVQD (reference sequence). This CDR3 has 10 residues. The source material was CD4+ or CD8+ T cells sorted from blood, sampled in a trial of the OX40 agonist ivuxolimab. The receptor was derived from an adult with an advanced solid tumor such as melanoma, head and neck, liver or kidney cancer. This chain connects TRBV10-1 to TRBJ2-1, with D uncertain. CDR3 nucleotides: TGCGCCAGTTCCATCAGTGAGCAGTTCTTC. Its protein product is CASSISEQFF.